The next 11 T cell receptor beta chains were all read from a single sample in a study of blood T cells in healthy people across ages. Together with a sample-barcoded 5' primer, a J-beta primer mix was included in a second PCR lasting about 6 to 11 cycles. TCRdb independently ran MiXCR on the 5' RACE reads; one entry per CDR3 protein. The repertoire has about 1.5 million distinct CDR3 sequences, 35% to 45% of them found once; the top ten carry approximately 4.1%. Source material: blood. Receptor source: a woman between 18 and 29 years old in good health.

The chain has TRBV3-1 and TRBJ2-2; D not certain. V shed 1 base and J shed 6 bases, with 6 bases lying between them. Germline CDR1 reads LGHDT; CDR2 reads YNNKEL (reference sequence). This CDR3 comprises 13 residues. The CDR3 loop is CASSQVLSGELFF. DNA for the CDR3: TGTGCCAGCAGCCAAGTCCTTTCCGGGGAGCTGTTTTTT.

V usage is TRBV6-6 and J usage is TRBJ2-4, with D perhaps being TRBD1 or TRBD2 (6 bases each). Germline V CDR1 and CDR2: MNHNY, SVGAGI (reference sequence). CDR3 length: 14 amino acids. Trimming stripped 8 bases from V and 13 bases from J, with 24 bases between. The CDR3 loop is CASWLGGRNNEQYF. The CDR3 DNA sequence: TGTGCCAGCTGGCTGGGGGGCAGAAACAATGAGCAGTACTTC.

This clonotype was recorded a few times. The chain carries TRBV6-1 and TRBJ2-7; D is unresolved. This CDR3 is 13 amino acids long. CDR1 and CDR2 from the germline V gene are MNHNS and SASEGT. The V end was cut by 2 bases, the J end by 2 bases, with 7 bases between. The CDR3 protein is CASSEIGTYEQYF. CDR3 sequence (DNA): TGTGCCAGCAGTGAAATAGGTACCTACGAGCAGTACTTC.

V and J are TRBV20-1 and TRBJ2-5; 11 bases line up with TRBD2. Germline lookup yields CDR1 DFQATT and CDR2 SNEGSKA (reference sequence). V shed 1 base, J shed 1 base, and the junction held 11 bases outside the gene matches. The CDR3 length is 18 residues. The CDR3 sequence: CSARVPAGTSGSQETQYF. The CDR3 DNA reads TGCAGTGCTAGAGTGCCCGCCGGGACTAGCGGCTCCCAAGAGACCCAGTACTTC.

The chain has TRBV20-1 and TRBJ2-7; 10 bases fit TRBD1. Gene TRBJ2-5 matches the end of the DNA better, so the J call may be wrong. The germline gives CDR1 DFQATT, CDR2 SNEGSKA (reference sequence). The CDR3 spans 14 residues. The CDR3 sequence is CSAPPTGGSETQYF. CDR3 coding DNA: TGCAGTGCCCCACCGACAGGGGGCTCGGAGACCCAGTACTTC.

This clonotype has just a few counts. In nucleotides, the CDR3 is TGTGCCAGCAGTCTAACAGGGGGCCAACAGCCCCAGCATTTT. This sequence encodes CASSLTGGQQPQHF. The chain carries TRBV7-9 and TRBJ1-5; TRBD1 aligns across 9 bases. The trim removed 6 bases at V and 7 bases at J, leaving 7 bases unmatched. Looked up from germline, CDR1 is SEHNR and CDR2 is FQNEAQ (reference sequence). The CDR3 is 14 amino acids.

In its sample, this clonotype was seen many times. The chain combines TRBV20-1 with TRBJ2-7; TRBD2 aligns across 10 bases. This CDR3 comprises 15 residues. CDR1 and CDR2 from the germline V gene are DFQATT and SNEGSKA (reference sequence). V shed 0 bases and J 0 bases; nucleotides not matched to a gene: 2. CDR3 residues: CSARDGLAVSYEQYF. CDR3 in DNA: TGCAGTGCTAGAGATGGACTAGCGGTCTCCTACGAGCAGTACTTC.

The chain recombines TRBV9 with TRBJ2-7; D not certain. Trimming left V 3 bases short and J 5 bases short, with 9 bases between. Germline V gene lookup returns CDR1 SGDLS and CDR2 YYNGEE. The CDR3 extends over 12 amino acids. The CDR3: CASSAPGNEQYF. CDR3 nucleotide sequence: TGTGCCAGCAGCGCCCCTGGGAACGAGCAGTACTTC.

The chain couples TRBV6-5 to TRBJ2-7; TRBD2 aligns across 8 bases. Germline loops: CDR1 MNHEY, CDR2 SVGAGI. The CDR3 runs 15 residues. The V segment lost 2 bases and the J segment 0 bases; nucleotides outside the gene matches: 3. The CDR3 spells CASSYQLAGSYEQYF. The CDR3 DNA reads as TGTGCCAGCAGTTACCAGCTAGCGGGCTCCTACGAGCAGTACTTC.

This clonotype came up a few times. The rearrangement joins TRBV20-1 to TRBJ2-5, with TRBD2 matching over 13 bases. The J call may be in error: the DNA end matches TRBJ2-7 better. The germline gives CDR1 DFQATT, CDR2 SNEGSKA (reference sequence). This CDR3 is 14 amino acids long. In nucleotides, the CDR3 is TGCAGTGCGCAGGGACTAGCGGGACGCTACGAGCAGTACTTC. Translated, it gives CSAQGLAGRYEQYF.

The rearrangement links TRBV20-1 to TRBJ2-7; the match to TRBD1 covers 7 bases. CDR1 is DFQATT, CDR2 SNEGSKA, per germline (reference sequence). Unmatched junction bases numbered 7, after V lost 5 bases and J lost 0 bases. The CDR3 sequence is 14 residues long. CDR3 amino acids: CSASPGTASYEQYF. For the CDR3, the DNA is TGCAGTGCTTCGCCCGGGACAGCCTCCTACGAGCAGTACTTC.